The sequence of this TCR beta chain was determined in a study of shared clonotypes between healthy human individuals. Adults of Caucasian background living in Nashville, Tennessee made up all donors. Study-level results: Shared clonotypes: roughly 4.5% naive CD4, approximately 3.4% naive CD8, 2% to 2.5% memory CD4, approximately 0.37% memory CD8. Sampling covered blood only; tissue repertoires likely differ. The four-donor shared clonotypes exceeded non-shared clonotypes in generation probability, with non-shared ones scoring lower.

Germline CDR1 reads SGHRS; CDR2 reads YFSETQ. Trimming took off 0 bases at V and 4 bases at J, with 12 bases between the two ends. The CDR3 is made up of 15 amino acids. This clone was observed a single time. The antigen remains unidentified. Sequenced by immunoSEQ multiplex PCR; TCRdb stores in-frame clones only, minus some. Among over 95,000 clones listed, about two thirds were seen once. Sequencing was performed on memory CD8+ T cells sorted from blood. The subset denotes: CD45RO+ cells pooled with CCR7-negative TemRA cells. This TCR came from a woman aged 30 to 39 in good health. The rearrangement joins TRBV5-1 to TRBJ2-3; the D is unclear. Here the CDR3 reads CASSLGSIHPDTQYF. CDR3 coding DNA: TGCGCCAGCAGCTTGGGGTCCATTCATCCAGATACGCAGTATTTT.